What follows is one TCR beta chain and its context. Its target is not known. The PCR had 60 Vbeta and 13 Jbeta primers. TCRdb's table, derived via immunoSEQ multiplex PCR, lists solely in-frame clones and lacks some. Recorded for this sample: about 160,000 clones. This specimen belongs to a study of cytomegalovirus exposure and HLA in healthy donors. Whole-study findings and limits: Later analysis suggested most CMV-associated TCR beta chains were HLA-restricted. Later genetic work tied a missense DCLRE1C variant to beta-chain V and J trimming. Previous analysis showed most TCR beta V segments were productive about 87% or about 30% of the time.

Germline lookup yields CDR1 SQVTM and CDR2 ANQGSEA. CDR3 length equals 14 residues. The clonotype originates from a man aged 30 to 39 in good health and CMV-seronegative. The V and J genes are TRBV29-1 and TRBJ2-2; TRBD1 aligns across 9 bases. Sequenced: PBMCs. The CDR3: CTISGTGTTGELFF. The CDR3 nucleotides are TGCACCATTTCCGGGACAGGGACGACCGGGGAGCTGTTTTTT.